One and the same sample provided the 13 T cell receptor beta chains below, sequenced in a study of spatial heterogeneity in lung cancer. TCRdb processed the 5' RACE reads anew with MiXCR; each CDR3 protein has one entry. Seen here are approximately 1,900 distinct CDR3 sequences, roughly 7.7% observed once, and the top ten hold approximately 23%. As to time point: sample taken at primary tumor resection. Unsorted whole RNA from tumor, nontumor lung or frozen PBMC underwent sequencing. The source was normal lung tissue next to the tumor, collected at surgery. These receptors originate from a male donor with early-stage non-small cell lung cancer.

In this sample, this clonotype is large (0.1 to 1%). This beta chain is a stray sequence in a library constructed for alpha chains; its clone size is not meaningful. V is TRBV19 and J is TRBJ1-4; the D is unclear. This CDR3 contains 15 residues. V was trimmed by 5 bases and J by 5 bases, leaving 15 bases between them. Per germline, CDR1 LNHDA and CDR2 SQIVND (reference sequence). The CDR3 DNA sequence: TGTGCCAGTAGTTCTTTAGGCGGGTCGAATGAAAAACTGTTTTTT. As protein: CASSSLGGSNEKLFF.

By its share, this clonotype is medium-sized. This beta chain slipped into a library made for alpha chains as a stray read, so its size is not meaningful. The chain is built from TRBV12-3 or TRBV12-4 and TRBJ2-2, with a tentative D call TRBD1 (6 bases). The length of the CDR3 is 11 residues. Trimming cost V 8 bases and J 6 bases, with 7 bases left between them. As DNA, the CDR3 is TGTGCCAGCCAGGGGTCCGGGGAGCTGTTTTTT. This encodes CASQGSGELFF.

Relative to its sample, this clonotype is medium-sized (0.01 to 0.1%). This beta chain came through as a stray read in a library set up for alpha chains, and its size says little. The CDR3 coding sequence is TGTGCCAGCAGCTTAGACAAGGAAATGGGCGGCTACACCTTC. Translating it yields CASSLDKEMGGYTF. This sequence joins TRBV7-9 and TRBJ1-2; D unresolved. The CDR3 is 14 residues long. Trimming pared 1 base from V and 8 bases from J, leaving 14 bases between. The germline CDR1 and CDR2 sequences are SEHNR and FQNEAQ (reference sequence). Together with reference TRBV7-9 and TRBJ1-2, the CDR3 gives the full variable domain: DTGVSQNPRHKITKRGQNVTFRCDPISEHNRLYWYRQTLGQGPEFLTYFQNEAQLEKSRLLSDRFSAERPKGSFSTLEIQRTEQGDSAMYLCASSLDKEMGGYTFGSGTRLTVV.

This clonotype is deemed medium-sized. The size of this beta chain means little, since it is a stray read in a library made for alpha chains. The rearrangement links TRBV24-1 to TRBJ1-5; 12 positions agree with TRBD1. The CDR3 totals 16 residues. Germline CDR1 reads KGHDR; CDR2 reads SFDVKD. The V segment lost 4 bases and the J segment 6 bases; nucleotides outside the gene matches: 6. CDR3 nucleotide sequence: TGTGCCACCAGTGACAGGGGACAGGGGGCGAGTCAGCCCCAGCATTTT. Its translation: CATSDRGQGASQPQHF.

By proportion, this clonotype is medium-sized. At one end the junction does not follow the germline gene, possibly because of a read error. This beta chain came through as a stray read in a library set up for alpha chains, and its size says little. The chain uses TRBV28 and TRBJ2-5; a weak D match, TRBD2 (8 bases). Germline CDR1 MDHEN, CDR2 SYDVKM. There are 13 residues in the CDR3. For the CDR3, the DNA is TGTGCCAGTAATCAACAGGGGCGGGAGGCCATCCACTTC. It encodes CASNQQGREAIHF.

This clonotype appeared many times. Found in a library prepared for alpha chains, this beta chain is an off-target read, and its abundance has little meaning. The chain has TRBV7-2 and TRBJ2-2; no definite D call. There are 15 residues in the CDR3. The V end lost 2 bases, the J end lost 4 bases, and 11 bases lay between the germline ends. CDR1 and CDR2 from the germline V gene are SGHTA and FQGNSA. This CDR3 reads CASSLWGQTTGELFF. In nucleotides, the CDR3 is TGTGCCAGCAGCTTATGGGGTCAAACCACCGGGGAGCTGTTTTTT.

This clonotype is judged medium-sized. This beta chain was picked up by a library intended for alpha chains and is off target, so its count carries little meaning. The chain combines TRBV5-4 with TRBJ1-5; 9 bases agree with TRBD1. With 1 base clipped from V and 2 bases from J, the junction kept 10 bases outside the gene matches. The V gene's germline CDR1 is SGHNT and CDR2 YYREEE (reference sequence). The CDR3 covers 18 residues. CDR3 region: CASSLHPGQGFGNQPQHF. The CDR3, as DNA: TGTGCCAGCAGCTTGCACCCGGGACAGGGTTTCGGCAATCAGCCCCAGCATTTT.

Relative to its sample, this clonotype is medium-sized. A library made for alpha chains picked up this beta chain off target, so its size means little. Written as DNA, the CDR3 is TGTGCCAGCACCAGATATTCAGGGACAGGGCAGGAGCAGTTCTTC. Protein product: CASTRYSGTGQEQFF. The V gene is TRBV7-9, the J gene TRBJ2-1; 9 positions agree with TRBD1. The CDR3 totals 15 residues. Trimming cost V 7 bases and J 10 bases; bases outside gene matches: 14. CDR1 SEHNR and CDR2 FQNEAQ come from the germline V gene (reference sequence). Based on the CDR3 plus reference TRBV7-9 and TRBJ2-1, the full variable domain is DTGVSQNPRHKITKRGQNVTFRCDPISEHNRLYWYRQTLGQGPEFLTYFQNEAQLEKSRLLSDRFSAERPKGSFSTLEIQRTEQGDSAMYLCASTRYSGTGQEQFFGPGTRLTVL.

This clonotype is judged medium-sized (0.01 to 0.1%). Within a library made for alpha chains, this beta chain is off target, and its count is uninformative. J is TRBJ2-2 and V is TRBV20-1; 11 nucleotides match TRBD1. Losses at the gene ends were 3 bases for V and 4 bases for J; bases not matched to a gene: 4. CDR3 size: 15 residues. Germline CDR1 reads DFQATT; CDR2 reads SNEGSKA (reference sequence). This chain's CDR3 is CSASGQGAITGELFF. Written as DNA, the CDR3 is TGCAGTGCTAGCGGACAGGGGGCGATCACCGGGGAGCTGTTTTTT.

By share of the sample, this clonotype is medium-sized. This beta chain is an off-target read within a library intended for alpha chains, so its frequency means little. The CDR3 is CASSPTGNYYGYTF. The DNA for the CDR3 is TGTGCCAGCAGCCCGACCGGGAACTACTATGGCTACACCTTC. The chain joins TRBV6-2 or TRBV6-3 to TRBJ1-2; D not resolved. The CDR3 totals 14 residues. Trimming took 6 bases from V and 3 from J, leaving 14 bases between them. From germline, CDR1 is MNHEY and CDR2 SVGEGT.

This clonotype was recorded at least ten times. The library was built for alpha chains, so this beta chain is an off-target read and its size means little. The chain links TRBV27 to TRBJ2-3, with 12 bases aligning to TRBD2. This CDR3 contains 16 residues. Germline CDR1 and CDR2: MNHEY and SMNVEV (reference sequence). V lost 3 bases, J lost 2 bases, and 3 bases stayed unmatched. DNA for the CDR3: TGTGCCAGCAGTTTGCTAGCGGGGGGGGCCACAGATACGCAGTATTTT. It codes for CASSLLAGGATDTQYF.

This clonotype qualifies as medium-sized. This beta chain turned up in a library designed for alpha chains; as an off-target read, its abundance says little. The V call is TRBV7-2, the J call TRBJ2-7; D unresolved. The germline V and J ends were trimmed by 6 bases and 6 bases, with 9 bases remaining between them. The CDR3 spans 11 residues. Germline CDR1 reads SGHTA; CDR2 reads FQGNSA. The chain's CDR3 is CASSQNAEQYF. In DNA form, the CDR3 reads TGTGCCAGCAGTCAAAATGCCGAGCAGTACTTC.

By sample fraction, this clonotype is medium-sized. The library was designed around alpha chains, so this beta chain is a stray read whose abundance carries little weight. CDR3 sequence reads: CASSLDGTGRSPLHF. DNA for the CDR3: TGTGCCAGCAGCTTGGATGGGACAGGGAGGTCACCCCTCCACTTT. The V call is TRBV5-5, the J call TRBJ1-6, with 9 bases matching TRBD1. This CDR3 comprises 15 residues. CDR1 is SGHKS and CDR2 is YYEKEE in the germline V gene (reference sequence). V lost 0 bases to trimming and J lost 10 bases; unmatched junction nucleotides: 5.